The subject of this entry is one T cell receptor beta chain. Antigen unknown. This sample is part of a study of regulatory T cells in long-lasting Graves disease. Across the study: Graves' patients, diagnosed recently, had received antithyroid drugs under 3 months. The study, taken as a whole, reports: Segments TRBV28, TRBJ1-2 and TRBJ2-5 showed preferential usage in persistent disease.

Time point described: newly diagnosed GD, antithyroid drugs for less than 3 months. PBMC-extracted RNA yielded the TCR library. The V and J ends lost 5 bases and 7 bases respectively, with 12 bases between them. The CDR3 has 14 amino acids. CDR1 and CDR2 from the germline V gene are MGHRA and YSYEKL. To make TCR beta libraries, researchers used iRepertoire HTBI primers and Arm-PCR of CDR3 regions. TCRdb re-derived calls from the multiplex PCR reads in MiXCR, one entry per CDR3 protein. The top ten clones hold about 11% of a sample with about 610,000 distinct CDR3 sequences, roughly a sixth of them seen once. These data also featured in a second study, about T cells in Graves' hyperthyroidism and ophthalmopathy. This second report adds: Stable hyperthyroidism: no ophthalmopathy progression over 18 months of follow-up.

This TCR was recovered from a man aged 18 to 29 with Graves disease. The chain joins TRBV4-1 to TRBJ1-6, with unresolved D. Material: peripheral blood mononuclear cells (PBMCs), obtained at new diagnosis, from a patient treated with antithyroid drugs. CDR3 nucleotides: TGCGCCAGCAGCTACACCGCCGGGAATTCACCCCTCCACTTT. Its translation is CASSYTAGNSPLHF.